What follows are 29 T cell receptor beta chains derived from one specimen sequenced in a study of cytotoxic CD8 clonotypes in ibrutinib-treated CLL. The assay was immunoSEQ multiplex PCR, and TCRdb's table has in-frame clones only and misses some. Here the sample spans about 310,000 clones, around four fifths being singletons. Sequenced material: PBMCs, taken before ibrutinib treatment. The source is a human donor with chronic lymphocytic leukemia.

The chain links TRBV27 to TRBJ2-7; TRBD2 aligns across 11 bases. V was pared by 4 bases and J by 6 bases, with 5 bases of the junction left unmatched. Per the germline V gene, CDR1 is MNHEY and CDR2 is SMNVEV (reference sequence). This CDR3 comprises 14 residues. The CDR3 loop is CASSSSGRPSEQYF. The CDR3 DNA follows: TGTGCCAGCAGTTCTAGCGGGAGGCCCTCCGAGCAGTACTTC.

The gene calls are TRBV27 and TRBJ2-7; D gene ambiguous. Germline assignment: CDR1 MNHEY and CDR2 SMNVEV (reference sequence). The CDR3 spans 13 residues. Trimming stripped 5 bases from V and 2 bases from J, with 10 bases between. CDR3 amino acids: CASSIRPTYEQYF. The CDR3 DNA reads as TGTGCCAGCAGTATTCGGCCCACCTACGAGCAGTACTTC.

V usage is TRBV29-1 and J usage is TRBJ1-2; TRBD1 agrees at 9 bases. The CDR3 consists of 17 residues. Germline V gives CDR1 SQVTM, CDR2 ANQGSEA. With V trimmed by 3 bases and J by 0 bases, 11 bases remained unmatched. The CDR3 DNA reads as TGCAGCGTTGACCCAAAAGGACAGGGGAGGGCTAACTATGGCTACACCTTC. Translated, it gives CSVDPKGQGRANYGYTF.

The chain combines TRBV6-1 with TRBJ1-1; TRBD1 might be the D (5 bases). CDR1 and CDR2 from the germline V gene are MNHNS and SASEGT. V was shortened by 4 bases and J by 1 base, with 16 bases between the two germline ends. CDR3 size: 16 residues. In DNA, the CDR3 is TGTGCCAGCAGTGGTGAGGTAATAGGGGCGAACACTGAAGCTTTCTTT. This sequence encodes CASSGEVIGANTEAFF.

This chain uses TRBV5-4 with TRBJ2-1; tentatively, D is TRBD1 (5 bases). This CDR3 has 16 residues. Per germline, CDR1 SGHNT and CDR2 YYREEE (reference sequence). Trimming took 0 bases from V and 3 from J, leaving 13 bases between them. The DNA for the CDR3 is TGTGCCAGCAGCTTGGCTACAGGAACTTTCTACAATGAGCAGTTCTTC. It specifies CASSLATGTFYNEQFF.

V is TRBV6-6 and J is TRBJ2-7, with D possibly being TRBD2 (6 bases). V gave up 5 bases and J gave up 2 bases, with 13 bases separating them. Per the germline V gene, CDR1 is MNHNY and CDR2 is SVGAGI (reference sequence). The CDR3 is made up of 14 amino acids. The CDR3 region is CASSGGTFAYEQYF. CDR3 nucleotide sequence: TGTGCCAGCAGTGGAGGGACTTTCGCCTACGAGCAGTACTTC.

The chain has TRBV7-7 and TRBJ1-1; tentatively, D is TRBD1 (6 bases). The CDR3 sequence is 13 residues long. Germline CDR1 SSHAT, CDR2 FNYEAQ (reference sequence). V lost 8 bases to trimming and J lost 8 bases, with 18 bases between them. CDR3 region: CASSRGRLTEAFF. For the CDR3, the DNA is TGTGCCAGCTCGAGGGGGAGGTTGACGGAAGCTTTCTTT.

This clone was counted only a few times. The chain uses TRBV18 and TRBJ1-5, with a weak D call TRBD1 (5 bases). Germline V gives CDR1 KGHSH, CDR2 LQKENI. The CDR3 runs 14 residues. V shed 2 bases and J shed 1 base, with 6 bases lying between them. The CDR3 DNA follows: TGTGCCAGCTCACCAGGGGGGAGCAATCAGCCCCAGCATTTT. Protein product: CASSPGGSNQPQHF. The full variable domain, completed using reference TRBV18 and TRBJ1-5, is NAGVMQNPRHLVRRRGQEARLRCSPMKGHSHVYWYRQLPEEGLKFMVYLQKENIIDESGMPKERFSAEFPKEGPSILRIQQVVRGDSAAYFCASSPGGSNQPQHFGDGTRLSIL.

The V and J genes are TRBV10-3 and TRBJ1-4; 7 bases agree with TRBD1. Trimming cost V 0 bases and J 4 bases; bases outside gene matches: 2. The CDR3 contains 15 residues. CDR1 is ENHRY, CDR2 SYGVKD, per germline. The CDR3 bases are TGTGCCATCAGTGAGTCGGGGACAGATAATGAAAAACTGTTTTTT. This translates into CAISESGTDNEKLFF.

The chain employs TRBV9 and TRBJ2-2; 8 nucleotides match TRBD1. Germline CDR1 reads SGDLS; CDR2 reads YYNGEE. CDR3 length: 15 residues. J lost 5 bases, V lost 4 bases, and 7 bases had no gene match. In DNA form, the CDR3 reads TGTGCCAGCAGCACCGTTGACAGGGGAACCGGGGAGCTGTTTTTT. Protein: CASSTVDRGTGELFF.

The chain is built from TRBV5-1 and TRBJ2-5; the D is unclear. From germline, CDR1 is SGHRS and CDR2 YFSETQ. The length of the CDR3 is 13 residues. Deletions cut 7 bases from V and 4 bases from J, with 14 bases between. The CDR3, as DNA: TGCGCCAGCTCGACAATAGCCCTAGAGACCCAGTACTTC. Residues: CASSTIALETQYF. The full variable domain, its missing parts supplied by reference TRBV5-1 and TRBJ2-5, is KAGVTQTPRYLIKTRGQQVTLSCSPISGHRSVSWYQQTPGQGLQFLFEYFSETQRNKGNFPGRFSGRQFSNSRSEMNVSTLELGDSALYLCASSTIALETQYFGPGTRLLVL.

V usage is TRBV7-3 and J usage is TRBJ2-3; D is unresolved. The CDR3 runs 16 residues. V was shortened by 2 bases and J by 10 bases, with 22 bases between the two germline ends. Germline CDR1 SGHTA, CDR2 FQGTGA. The CDR3 DNA sequence: TGTGCCAGCAGCTTATCAGCAGGCTCCGCATCAAGTCCGCAGTATTTT. Its translation: CASSLSAGSASSPQYF.

The rearrangement joins TRBV30 to TRBJ2-7; no definite D call. Per the germline V gene, CDR1 is GTSNPN and CDR2 is SVGIG (reference sequence). The CDR3 covers 12 residues. Trimming removed 5 bases at V and 4 bases at J, with 12 bases between. DNA for the CDR3: TGTGCCTGGGGACGGCACCAATACGAGCAGTACTTC. Encoded protein: CAWGRHQYEQYF.

V and J are TRBV9 and TRBJ1-5, with unresolved D. There are 13 residues in the CDR3. CDR1 is SGDLS and CDR2 is YYNGEE in the germline V gene. V lost 0 bases and J 7 bases, leaving 8 bases between the germline ends. This CDR3 is CASSVGPSQPQHF. The CDR3, as DNA: TGTGCCAGCAGCGTAGGACCGTCACAGCCCCAGCATTTT.

The V call is TRBV27, the J call TRBJ2-7, with TRBD2 matching 8 bases. The CDR3 covers 15 residues. The germline gives CDR1 MNHEY, CDR2 SMNVEV (reference sequence). V was pared by 5 bases and J by 6 bases, with 12 bases of the junction left unmatched. Written as DNA, the CDR3 is TGTGCCAGCAGTGAATATGGGCGGGAGGCGGTCGAGCAGTACTTC. It specifies CASSEYGREAVEQYF.

This chain connects TRBV7-9 to TRBJ2-7; the match to TRBD1 covers 9 bases. The CDR3 spans 16 residues. After removal of 2 bases from V and 2 bases from J, the junction contained 7 bases not matched to a gene. In germline, CDR1 is SEHNR, CDR2 FQNEAQ (reference sequence). The CDR3: CASSLSLGTGPYEQYF. DNA of the CDR3: TGTGCCAGCAGCTTATCCCTAGGGACAGGGCCCTACGAGCAGTACTTC. The full variable domain, its missing parts supplied by reference TRBV7-9 and TRBJ2-7, is DTGVSQNPRHKITKRGQNVTFRCDPISEHNRLYWYRQTLGQGPEFLTYFQNEAQLEKSRLLSDRFSAERPKGSFSTLEIQRTEQGDSAMYLCASSLSLGTGPYEQYFGPGTRLTVT.

This clone was seen only a few times. The V and J genes are TRBV5-1 and TRBJ2-1, with a possible D match to TRBD2 (5 bases). This CDR3 spans 13 amino acids. Germline-derived CDR1 and CDR2 are SGHRS and YFSETQ. Trimming cost V 4 bases and J 7 bases, with 12 bases left between them. The CDR3 here is CASSRGSDNEQFF. In DNA, the CDR3 is TGCGCCAGCAGCCGAGGGTCCGATAATGAGCAGTTCTTC.

This sequence joins TRBV11-3 and TRBJ2-7; possibly TRBD1 for D (6 bases). From germline, CDR1 is SGHNT and CDR2 YENEEA. The V end was cut by 4 bases, the J end by 6 bases, with 16 bases between. The CDR3 contains 14 residues. CDR3 sequence: CASSSPRDRSEQYF. The CDR3 region has the DNA TGTGCCAGCAGCTCACCGAGAGACAGGTCCGAGCAGTACTTC.

The rearrangement joins TRBV30 to TRBJ1-1; D remains unclear. Trimming took off 1 base at V and 10 bases at J, with 10 bases between the two ends. The germline gives CDR1 GTSNPN, CDR2 SVGIG (reference sequence). CDR3 size: 11 residues. The CDR3 sequence: CAWSAGFRAFF. The CDR3 region has the DNA TGTGCCTGGAGTGCTGGGTTTCGAGCTTTCTTT.

The CDR3 DNA reads as TGTGCCAGCAGACCCCTCGGGGGGTCTCCGGCCGAGCAGTACTTC. Its protein product is CASRPLGGSPAEQYF. The chain recombines TRBV5-4 with TRBJ2-7; 7 bases agree with TRBD2. The CDR3 is 15 amino acids. The germline CDR1 and CDR2 sequences are SGHNT and YYREEE (reference sequence). Trimming cost V 5 bases and J 6 bases; bases outside gene matches: 14.

The chain joins TRBV11-2 to TRBJ2-7; D may be TRBD1 (6 bases). Trimming left V 6 bases short and J 2 bases short, with 11 bases between. CDR3 size: 13 residues. Germline V gene sequence: CDR1 SGHAT, CDR2 FQNNGV. The CDR3 reads CASSTGTPYEQYF. DNA for the CDR3: TGTGCCAGCAGTACCGGGACACCCTACGAGCAGTACTTC.

This chain connects TRBV29-1 to TRBJ2-1; the match to TRBD2 covers 9 bases. The V and J ends lost 3 bases and 1 base, in that order; junction bases with no gene match: 1. Germline V CDR1 and CDR2: SQVTM, ANQGSEA. This CDR3 has 14 residues. The CDR3 reads CSVDSGSSYNEQFF. The CDR3 DNA follows: TGCAGCGTTGATAGCGGGAGTTCCTACAATGAGCAGTTCTTC.

V is TRBV9 and J is TRBJ2-7; either TRBD1 or TRBD2 may supply D (6 bases each). Germline CDR1 is SGDLS and CDR2 is YYNGEE. V gave up 0 bases and J gave up 7 bases, with 14 bases separating them. This CDR3 is built from 14 residues. The CDR3 DNA reads TGTGCCAGCAGCGTAGAGGGGGGATCGGGTGAGCAGTACTTC. It translates to CASSVEGGSGEQYF.

The gene calls are TRBV30 and TRBJ2-3; tentative D call: TRBD2 (5 bases). The CDR3 contains 15 residues. With 4 bases removed from V and 0 bases from J, the gap between germline ends came to 14 bases. Germline V gene sequence: CDR1 GTSNPN, CDR2 SVGIG (reference sequence). CDR3 nucleotide sequence: TGTGCCTGGAAGGCGGGTCAGAATAGCACAGATACGCAGTATTTT. Its protein is CAWKAGQNSTDTQYF. Complete variable domain (other parts from reference TRBV30 and TRBJ2-3): SQTIHQWPATLVQPVGSPLSLECTVEGTSNPNLYWYRQAAGRGLQLLFYSVGIGQISSEVPQNLSASRPQDRQFILSSKKLLLSDSGFYLCAWKAGQNSTDTQYFGPGTRLTVL.

For this clone: Other DNA sequences from this sample encode an identical CDR3 as well. This chain uses TRBV9 with TRBJ1-3; D gene unclear. Trimming stripped 2 bases from V and 1 base from J, with 1 base between. In germline, CDR1 is SGDLS, CDR2 YYNGEE. This CDR3 has 12 residues. For the CDR3, the DNA is TGTGCCAGCAGCGTTTCTGGAAACACCATATATTTT. This codes for CASSVSGNTIYF. The full variable domain, its missing parts supplied by reference TRBV9 and TRBJ1-3, is DSGVTQTPKHLITATGQRVTLRCSPRSGDLSVYWYQQSLDQGLQFLIQYYNGEERAKGNILERFSAQQFPDLHSELNLSSLELGDSALYFCASSVSGNTIYFGEGSWLTVV.

This clone was observed a handful of times. V usage is TRBV25-1 and J usage is TRBJ1-2; D gene ambiguous. Germline CDR1 MGHDK, CDR2 SYGVNS. V gave up 7 bases and J gave up 3 bases, with 18 bases separating them. The CDR3 totals 15 residues. CDR3: CASTEGGGSYYGYTF. The CDR3 coding sequence is TGTGCCAGCACCGAGGGCGGAGGGTCCTACTATGGCTACACCTTC.

This clone was seen only once. The chain couples TRBV30 to TRBJ2-5, with D unresolved. Per germline, CDR1 GTSNPN and CDR2 SVGIG (reference sequence). V lost 1 base to trimming and J lost 1 base, with 4 bases between them. The CDR3 consists of 12 residues. Here the CDR3 reads CAWSAPQETQYF. In DNA form, the CDR3 reads TGTGCCTGGAGTGCCCCCCAAGAGACCCAGTACTTC.

This sequence joins TRBV12-5 and TRBJ1-1, with 7 bases fitting TRBD1. Germline CDR1 is LGHNT and CDR2 is FRNRAP. Trimming took 6 bases from V and 5 from J; bases not matched to a gene: 6. CDR3 length: 13 residues. The CDR3 DNA reads as TGTGCTAGTGGGCGCCAGGGGGGAACTGAAGCTTTCTTT. It encodes CASGRQGGTEAFF.

The V gene is TRBV9, the J gene TRBJ1-5, with 11 bases that match TRBD1. Unmatched junction bases numbered 6, after V lost 4 bases and J lost 0 bases. The germline V gene has CDR1 SGDLS and CDR2 YYNGEE. The CDR3 extends over 17 amino acids. CDR3 in amino acids: CASSPGQGVYSNQPQHF. Here the CDR3 DNA reads TGTGCCAGCAGCCCGGGACAGGGGGTCTATAGCAATCAGCCCCAGCATTTT.